The source of this T cell receptor (beta chain) is a study of blood T cell repertoires in COVID-19. Study at large: The United States, Italy and Spain provided the acute and convalescent COVID-19 samples. PBMCs, B-cell-depleted T cells, or T cells provided the cDNA or gDNA that made up the material.

The data were produced by immunoSEQ multiplex PCR, yet TCRdb's version contains in-frame clones alone and is incomplete. The profile covers roughly 140,000 clones, with roughly 82% appearing a single time and more than 8.5% taken by the ten largest. CDR1 is SGHRS and CDR2 is YFSETQ in the germline V gene. The CDR3 runs 14 residues. V was cut by 4 bases and J by 0 bases, with 11 bases left in between. J is TRBJ2-7 and V is TRBV5-1; D gene unclear. Sequencing was performed on peripheral blood. The sequence was collected from a man aged 55-75 years with active or convalescent COVID-19. The CDR3 sequence is CASSQGSGSYEQYF. For the CDR3, the DNA is TGCGCCAGCAGCCAAGGATCGGGCTCCTACGAGCAGTACTTC.